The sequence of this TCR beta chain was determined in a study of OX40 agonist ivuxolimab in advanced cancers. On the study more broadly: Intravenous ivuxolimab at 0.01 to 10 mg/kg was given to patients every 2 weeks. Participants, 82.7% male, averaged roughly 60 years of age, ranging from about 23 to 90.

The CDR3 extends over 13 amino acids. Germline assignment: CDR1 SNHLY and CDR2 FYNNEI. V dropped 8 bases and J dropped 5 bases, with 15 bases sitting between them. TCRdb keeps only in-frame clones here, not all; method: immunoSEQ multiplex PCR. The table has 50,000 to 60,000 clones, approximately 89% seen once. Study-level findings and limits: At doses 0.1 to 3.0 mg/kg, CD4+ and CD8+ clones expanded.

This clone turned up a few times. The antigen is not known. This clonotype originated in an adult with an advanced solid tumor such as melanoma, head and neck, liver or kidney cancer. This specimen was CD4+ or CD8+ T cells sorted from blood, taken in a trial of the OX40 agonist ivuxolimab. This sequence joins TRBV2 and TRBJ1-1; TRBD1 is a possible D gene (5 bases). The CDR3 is CASGGGGWTEAFF. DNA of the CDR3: TGTGCCAGCGGCGGGGGGGGATGGACTGAAGCTTTCTTT.